The present T cell receptor (beta chain) was sequenced within a study of blood T cell repertoires in COVID-19. About the research overall: Samples came from the United States, Italy and Spain, spanning acute and convalescent COVID-19. Nucleic acid was either cDNA or gDNA, and it came from T cells, B-cell-depleted T cells, or PBMCs.

The study assigned cohorts using participant-reported clinical history. Cohort 3 recovered donors had two negative PCRs, clearance, or symptom resolution. Trimming took 2 bases from V and 3 from J, leaving 5 bases between them. CDR1 SEHNR and CDR2 FQNEAQ come from the germline V gene (reference sequence). CDR3 size: 13 residues. Profiling relied on immunoSEQ multiplex PCR, and the TCRdb table lists in-frame clones only, not all of them. This table holds about 320,000 clones, 90% found once. The chain joins TRBV7-9 to TRBJ2-1; D gene unclear. This receptor was obtained from a man in his sixties who had recovered from COVID-19. The sequencing input was PBMCs or T cells enriched from blood (not recorded which). The CDR3 region is CASSLSNYNEQFF. Written as DNA, the CDR3 is TGTGCCAGCAGCTTATCCAACTACAATGAGCAGTTCTTC.